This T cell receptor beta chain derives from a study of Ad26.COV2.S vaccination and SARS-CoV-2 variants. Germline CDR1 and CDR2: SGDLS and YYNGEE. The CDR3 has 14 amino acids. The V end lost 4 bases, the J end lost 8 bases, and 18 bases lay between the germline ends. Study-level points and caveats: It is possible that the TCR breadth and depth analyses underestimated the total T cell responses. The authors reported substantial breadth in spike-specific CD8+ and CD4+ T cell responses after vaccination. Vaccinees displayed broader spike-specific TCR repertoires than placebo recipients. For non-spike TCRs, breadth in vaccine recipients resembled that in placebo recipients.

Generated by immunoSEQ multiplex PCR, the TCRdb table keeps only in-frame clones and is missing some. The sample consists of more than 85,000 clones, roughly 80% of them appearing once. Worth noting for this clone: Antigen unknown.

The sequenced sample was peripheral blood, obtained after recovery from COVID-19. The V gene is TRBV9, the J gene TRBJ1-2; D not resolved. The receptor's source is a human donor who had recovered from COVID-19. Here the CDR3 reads CASSPRQGQLGYTF. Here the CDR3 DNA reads TGTGCCAGCAGCCCACGTCAAGGGCAGTTGGGCTACACCTTC.